The 18 T cell receptor beta chains in this list originate from one sample, sequenced in a study of cytomegalovirus exposure and HLA in healthy donors. Amplification used 60 Vbeta primers and 13 Jbeta primers. Produced via immunoSEQ multiplex PCR; TCRdb's table is partial and in-frame only. The table includes around 120,000 clones, just under 80% detected once. Input material: PBMCs. The receptors shown here come from a middle-aged woman in good health and CMV-seronegative.

This clone was observed a handful of times. This rearrangement joins TRBV9 to TRBJ1-2; no clear D. CDR1 and CDR2 (germline): SGDLS, YYNGEE. V was trimmed by 3 bases and J by 6 bases, leaving 3 bases between them. The CDR3 consists of 10 residues. The CDR3 protein is CASSGDGYTF. CDR3 nucleotide sequence: TGTGCCAGCAGCGGAGATGGCTACACCTTC.

This clone occurred a few times. The sample has other DNA sequences that encode this CDR3 too. The V call is TRBV2, the J call TRBJ2-3; 9 bases map to TRBD2. The CDR3 runs to 17 residues. From germline, CDR1 is SNHLY and CDR2 FYNNEI. Trimming removed 0 bases from V and 4 bases from J; junction bases left unmatched: 8. DNA for the CDR3: TGTGCCAGCAGTGAAGCTGCGGGGGGGCTCTCGGCAGATACGCAGTATTTT. Its translation: CASSEAAGGLSADTQYF.

V usage is TRBV9 and J usage is TRBJ1-1; D gene uncertain. The V gene's germline CDR1 is SGDLS and CDR2 YYNGEE. The CDR3 covers 13 residues. The V and J ends lost 5 bases and 6 bases respectively, with 14 bases between them. CDR3 in amino acids: CASSYRGNSEAFF. The CDR3 DNA sequence: TGTGCCAGCAGTTACCGGGGTAATTCTGAAGCTTTCTTT.

The chain employs TRBV11-2 and TRBJ2-5, with 13 nucleotides matching TRBD2. Germline lookup yields CDR1 SGHAT and CDR2 FQNNGV. Trimming cost V 5 bases and J 5 bases; bases outside gene matches: 8. The CDR3 sequence is 16 residues long. Here the CDR3 reads CASSILAGGLGETQYF. The CDR3 DNA sequence: TGTGCCAGCAGCATACTAGCGGGAGGGCTGGGGGAGACCCAGTACTTC.

The chain has TRBV5-6 and TRBJ1-2; D may be TRBD1 (5 bases). In germline, CDR1 is SGHDT, CDR2 YYEEEE. This CDR3 comprises 17 residues. Trimming cost V 0 bases and J 5 bases, with 20 bases left between them. CDR3 sequence reads: CASSLDPGSGYGYGYTF. CDR3 DNA: TGTGCCAGCAGCTTGGACCCCGGATCAGGGTACGGGTATGGCTACACCTTC.

The rearrangement uses TRBV5-4 and TRBJ2-5, with D possibly matching TRBD2 (5 bases). This CDR3 has 14 residues. V was trimmed by 3 bases and J by 2 bases, leaving 11 bases between them. CDR1 is SGHNT and CDR2 is YYREEE in the germline V gene (reference sequence). CDR3 in amino acids: CASSSEALQETQYF. The CDR3 DNA sequence: TGTGCCAGCAGCTCGGAGGCCCTTCAAGAGACCCAGTACTTC.

This chain joins TRBV6-5 and TRBJ1-1, with TRBD1 as a possible D gene (5 bases). This CDR3 has 15 amino acids. CDR1 is MNHEY and CDR2 is SVGAGI in the germline V gene. Trimming pared 0 bases from V and 4 bases from J, leaving 12 bases between. This CDR3 reads CASSYSTSGGTEAFF. The CDR3, as DNA: TGTGCCAGCAGTTACTCAACGTCCGGGGGCACTGAAGCTTTCTTT.

This chain uses TRBV7-3 with TRBJ2-4, with a tentative D call TRBD1 (5 bases). Germline loops: CDR1 SGHTA, CDR2 FQGTGA. CDR3 length: 13 residues. The V gene lost 4 bases and the J gene lost 5 bases, with 9 bases spanning the gap. In DNA form, the CDR3 reads TGTGCCAGCAGCTCAGGGTGGCAAAACATTCAGTACTTC. This encodes CASSSGWQNIQYF. Combining the CDR3 with reference TRBV7-3 and TRBJ2-4 gives the whole variable domain GAGVSQTPSNKVTEKGKYVELRCDPISGHTALYWYRQSLGQGPEFLIYFQGTGAADDSGLPNDRFFAVRPEGSVSTLKIQRTERGDSAVYLCASSSGWQNIQYFGAGTRLSVL.

The V and J genes are TRBV7-6 and TRBJ1-1, with TRBD1 matching 10 bases. In germline, CDR1 is SGHVS, CDR2 FNYEAQ. CDR3 length equals 16 residues. Trimming took 5 bases from V and 1 from J; bases not matched to a gene: 7. CDR3 nucleotide sequence: TGTGCCAGCAGCCTGGGGACAGGGGCATGGAACACTGAAGCTTTCTTT. It translates to CASSLGTGAWNTEAFF.

This clone occurred once. The chain recombines TRBV12-5 with TRBJ2-5; TRBD1 is a possible D gene (5 bases). Looked up from germline, CDR1 is LGHNT and CDR2 is FRNRAP. The V end was cut by 2 bases, the J end by 4 bases, with 8 bases between. The CDR3 is 13 residues long. CDR3: CASGLSGAETQYF. CDR3 sequence (DNA): TGTGCTAGTGGTTTGAGTGGGGCAGAGACCCAGTACTTC.

This clone came up a few times. The chain links TRBV7-8 to TRBJ2-7; TRBD2 matches at 11 bases. Looked up from germline, CDR1 is SGHVS and CDR2 is FQNEAQ. CDR3 length: 16 amino acids. The trim removed 1 base at V and 7 bases at J, leaving 9 bases unmatched. The CDR3 bases are TGTGCCAGCAGCTTAGTTACTAGCGGGAGCTCTGGTGAGCAGTACTTC. It encodes CASSLVTSGSSGEQYF.

The V and J genes are TRBV7-6 and TRBJ2-5; 10 bases align to TRBD1. Germline CDR1 SGHVS, CDR2 FNYEAQ. The J segment lost 1 base and the V segment lost 5 bases, leaving 10 bases of the junction unmatched. This CDR3 is 17 amino acids long. Here the CDR3 reads CASSTTDRGWSQETQYF. The CDR3, as DNA: TGTGCCAGCAGCACAACGGACAGGGGGTGGAGCCAAGAGACCCAGTACTTC.

The CDR3 DNA reads TGTGCCAGCAGCTCCCGGGACAGGGATGGCTACACCTTC. Translation: CASSSRDRDGYTF. The rearrangement uses TRBV5-8 and TRBJ1-2, with 9 nucleotides matching TRBD1. V lost 3 bases and J lost 6; bases outside the gene matches: 3. Germline CDR1 is SGHTS and CDR2 is YDEGEE. The CDR3 sequence is 13 residues long.

This chain connects TRBV10-3 to TRBJ1-2, with 7 bases aligning to TRBD1. V lost 3 bases to trimming and J lost 0 bases; unmatched junction nucleotides: 1. Germline V CDR1 and CDR2: ENHRY, SYGVKD. CDR3 length: 14 residues. Written as DNA, the CDR3 is TGTGCCATCAGTGAAGGGACAGCTAACTATGGCTACACCTTC. Translation gives CAISEGTANYGYTF.

This clone came up once. The genes are TRBV7-2 and TRBJ1-2; D is perhaps TRBD1 (5 bases). The V and J ends lost 1 base and 7 bases respectively, with 16 bases between them. The germline V gene has CDR1 SGHTA and CDR2 FQGNSA. The CDR3 consists of 15 residues. The CDR3 sequence is CASSLDGAFRGGYTF. The CDR3, as DNA: TGTGCCAGCAGCTTAGATGGGGCGTTTAGGGGTGGCTACACCTTC. Combining the CDR3 with reference TRBV7-2 and TRBJ1-2 gives the whole variable domain GAGVSQSPSNKVTEKGKDVELRCDPISGHTALYWYRQSLGQGLEFLIYFQGNSAPDKSGLPSDRFSAERTGGSVSTLTIQRTQQEDSAVYLCASSLDGAFRGGYTFGSGTRLTVV.

The chain combines TRBV19 with TRBJ1-2; D perhaps matches TRBD1 (5 bases). Germline CDR1 reads LNHDA; CDR2 reads SQIVND (reference sequence). The CDR3 spans 11 residues. The V gene lost 6 bases and the J gene lost 8 bases, with 10 bases spanning the gap. The CDR3 region has the DNA TGTGCCAGTAGCCAGGGTATCGGCTACACCTTC. Its protein product is CASSQGIGYTF.

This chain joins TRBV28 and TRBJ2-5; TRBD1 matches at 9 bases. Per the germline V gene, CDR1 is MDHEN and CDR2 is SYDVKM. The CDR3 is 15 residues long. The V gene end was trimmed by 5 bases and the J gene end by 2 bases; junction bases not matched to a gene: 6. CDR3: CASSHGGTGQETQYF. CDR3 DNA: TGTGCCAGCAGTCACGGCGGGACAGGGCAAGAGACCCAGTACTTC.

The V and J genes are TRBV28 and TRBJ2-7; 9 nucleotides line up with TRBD2. Germline assignment: CDR1 MDHEN and CDR2 SYDVKM. The CDR3 consists of 16 residues. V trimming: 3 bases; J trimming: 1 base; junction bases outside the gene matches: 7. The CDR3 bases are TGTGCCAGCAGTTTGAGGGGCGGGAGGGTTTCCTACGAGCAGTACTTC. Protein product: CASSLRGGRVSYEQYF. Variable domain in full (rest from reference TRBV28 and TRBJ2-7): DVKVTQSSRYLVKRTGEKVFLECVQDMDHENMFWYRQDPGLGLRLIYFSYDVKMKEKGDIPEGYSVSREKKERFSLILESASTNQTSMYLCASSLRGGRVSYEQYFGPGTRLTVT.